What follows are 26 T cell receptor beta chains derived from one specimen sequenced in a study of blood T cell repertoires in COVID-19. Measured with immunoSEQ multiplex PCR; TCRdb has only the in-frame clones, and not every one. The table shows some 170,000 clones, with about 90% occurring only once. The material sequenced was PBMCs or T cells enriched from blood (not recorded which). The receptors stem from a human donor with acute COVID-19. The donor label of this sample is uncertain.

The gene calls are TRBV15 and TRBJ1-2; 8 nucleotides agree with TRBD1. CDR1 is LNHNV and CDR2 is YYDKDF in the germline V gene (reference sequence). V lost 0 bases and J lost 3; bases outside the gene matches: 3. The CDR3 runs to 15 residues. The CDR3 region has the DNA TGTGCCACCAGCAGAGAACAGGGGGGGGACTATGGCTACACCTTC. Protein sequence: CATSREQGGDYGYTF.

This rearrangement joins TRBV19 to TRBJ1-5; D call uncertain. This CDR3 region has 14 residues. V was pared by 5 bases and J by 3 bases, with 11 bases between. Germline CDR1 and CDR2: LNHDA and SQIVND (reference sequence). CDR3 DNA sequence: TGTGCCAGTAGTCGATCGCAGATCAATCAGCCCCAGCATTTT. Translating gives CASSRSQINQPQHF.

This CDR3 is CASSLGSYEQYF. Here the CDR3 DNA reads TGTGCCAGCAGCCTCGGGTCCTACGAGCAGTACTTC. The chain is built from TRBV14 and TRBJ2-7, with no clear D. CDR1 is SGHDN and CDR2 is FVKESK in the germline V gene. Trimming removed 4 bases at V and 1 base at J, with 5 bases between. The CDR3 totals 12 residues.

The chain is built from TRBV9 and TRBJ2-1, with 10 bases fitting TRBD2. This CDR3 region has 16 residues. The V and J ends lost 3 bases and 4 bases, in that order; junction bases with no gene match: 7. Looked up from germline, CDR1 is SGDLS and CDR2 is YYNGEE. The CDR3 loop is CASSALSSGGYNEQFF. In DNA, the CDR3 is TGTGCCAGCAGCGCCCTATCTAGCGGGGGTTACAATGAGCAGTTCTTC.

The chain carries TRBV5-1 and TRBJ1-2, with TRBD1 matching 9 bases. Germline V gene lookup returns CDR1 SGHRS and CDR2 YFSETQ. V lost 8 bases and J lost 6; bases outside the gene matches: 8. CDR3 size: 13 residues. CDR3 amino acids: CASSLQGADGYTF. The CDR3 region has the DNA TGCGCCAGTTCACTACAGGGGGCAGATGGCTACACCTTC. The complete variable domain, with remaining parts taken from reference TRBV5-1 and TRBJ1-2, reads KAGVTQTPRYLIKTRGQQVTLSCSPISGHRSVSWYQQTPGQGLQFLFEYFSETQRNKGNFPGRFSGRQFSNSRSEMNVSTLELGDSALYLCASSLQGADGYTFGSGTRLTVV.

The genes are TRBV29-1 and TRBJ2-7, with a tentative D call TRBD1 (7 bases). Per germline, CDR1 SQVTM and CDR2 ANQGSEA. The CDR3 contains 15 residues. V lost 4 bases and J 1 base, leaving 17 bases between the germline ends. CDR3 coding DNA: TGCAGCGTTGCCGGGGGCCAGGGGGGTTCCTACGAGCAGTACTTC. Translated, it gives CSVAGGQGGSYEQYF.

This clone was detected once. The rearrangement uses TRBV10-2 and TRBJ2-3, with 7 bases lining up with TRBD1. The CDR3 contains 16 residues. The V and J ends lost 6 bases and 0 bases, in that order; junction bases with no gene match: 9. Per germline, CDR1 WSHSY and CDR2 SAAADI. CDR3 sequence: CASRRPGTVSTDTQYF. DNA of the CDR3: TGCGCCAGCAGGAGGCCAGGGACAGTAAGCACAGATACGCAGTATTTT.

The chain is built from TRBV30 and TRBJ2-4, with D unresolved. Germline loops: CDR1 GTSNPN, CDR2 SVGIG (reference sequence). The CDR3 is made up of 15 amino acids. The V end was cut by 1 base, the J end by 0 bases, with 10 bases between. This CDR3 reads CAWSGHILAKNIQYF. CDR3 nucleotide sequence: TGTGCCTGGAGTGGACACATACTAGCCAAAAACATTCAGTACTTC.

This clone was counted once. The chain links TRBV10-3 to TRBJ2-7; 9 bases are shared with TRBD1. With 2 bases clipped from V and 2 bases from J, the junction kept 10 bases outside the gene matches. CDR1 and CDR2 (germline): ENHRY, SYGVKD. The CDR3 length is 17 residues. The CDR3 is CAISEGGQGRGTYEQYF. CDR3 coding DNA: TGTGCCATCAGTGAGGGGGGACAGGGAAGGGGGACCTACGAGCAGTACTTC.

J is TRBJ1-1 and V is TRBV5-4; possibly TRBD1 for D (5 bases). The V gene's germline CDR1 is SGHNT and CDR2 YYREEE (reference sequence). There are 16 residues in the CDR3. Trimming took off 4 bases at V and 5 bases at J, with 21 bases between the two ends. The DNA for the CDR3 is TGTGCCAGCAGCCTTCCTTGGGGGAGGGGAGATACTGAAGCTTTCTTT. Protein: CASSLPWGRGDTEAFF.

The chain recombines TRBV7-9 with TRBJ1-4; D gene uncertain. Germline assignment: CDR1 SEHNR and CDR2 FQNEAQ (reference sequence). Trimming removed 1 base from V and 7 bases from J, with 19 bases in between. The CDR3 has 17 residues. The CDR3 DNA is TGTGCCAGCAGCTTAGGCCCCCCCGTTACAGTCCTTGAAAAACTGTTTTTT. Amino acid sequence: CASSLGPPVTVLEKLFF.

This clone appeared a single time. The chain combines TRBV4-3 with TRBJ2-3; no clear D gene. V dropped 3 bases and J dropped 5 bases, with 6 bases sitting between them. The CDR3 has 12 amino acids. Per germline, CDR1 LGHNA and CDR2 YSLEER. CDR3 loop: CASSHPGDTQYF. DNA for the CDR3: TGCGCCAGCAGCCATCCGGGAGATACGCAGTATTTT.

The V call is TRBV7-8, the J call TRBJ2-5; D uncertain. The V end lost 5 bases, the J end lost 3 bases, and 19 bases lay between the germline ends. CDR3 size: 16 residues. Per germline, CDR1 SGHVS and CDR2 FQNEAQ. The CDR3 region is CASSHLLKGTKETQYF. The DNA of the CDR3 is TGTGCCAGCAGCCACTTACTTAAAGGAACTAAAGAGACCCAGTACTTC. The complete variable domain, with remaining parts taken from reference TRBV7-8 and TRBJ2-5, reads GAGVSQSPRYKVAKRGQDVALRCDPISGHVSLFWYQQALGQGPEFLTYFQNEAQLDKSGLPSDRFFAERPEGSVSTLKIQRTQQEDSAVYLCASSHLLKGTKETQYFGPGTRLLVL.

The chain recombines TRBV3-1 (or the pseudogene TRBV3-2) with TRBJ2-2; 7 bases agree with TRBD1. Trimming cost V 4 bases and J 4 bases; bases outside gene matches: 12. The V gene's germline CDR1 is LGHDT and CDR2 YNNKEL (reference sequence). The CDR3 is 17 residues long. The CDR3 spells CASSLTTFPGGTGELFF. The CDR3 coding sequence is TGTGCCAGCAGCCTGACGACTTTTCCAGGGGGCACCGGGGAGCTGTTTTTT.

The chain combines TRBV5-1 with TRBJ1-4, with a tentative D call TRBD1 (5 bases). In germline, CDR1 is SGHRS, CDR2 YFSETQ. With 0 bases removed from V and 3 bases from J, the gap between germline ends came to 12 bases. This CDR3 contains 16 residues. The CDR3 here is CASSLVGVSANEKLFF. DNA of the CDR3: TGCGCCAGCAGCTTGGTAGGGGTATCGGCTAATGAAAAACTGTTTTTT.

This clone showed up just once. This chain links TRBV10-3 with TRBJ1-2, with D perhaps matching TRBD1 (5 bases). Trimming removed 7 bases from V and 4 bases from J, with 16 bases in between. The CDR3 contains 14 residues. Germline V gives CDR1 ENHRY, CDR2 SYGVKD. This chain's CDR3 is CAIMADTPSYGYTF. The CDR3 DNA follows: TGTGCCATCATGGCGGACACCCCGTCCTATGGCTACACCTTC.

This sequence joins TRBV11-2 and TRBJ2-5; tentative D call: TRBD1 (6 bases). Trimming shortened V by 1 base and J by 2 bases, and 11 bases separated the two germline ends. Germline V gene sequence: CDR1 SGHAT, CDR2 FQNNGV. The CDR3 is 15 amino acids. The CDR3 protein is CASSLAPGQQETQYF. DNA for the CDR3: TGTGCCAGCAGCTTAGCCCCAGGACAGCAAGAGACCCAGTACTTC.

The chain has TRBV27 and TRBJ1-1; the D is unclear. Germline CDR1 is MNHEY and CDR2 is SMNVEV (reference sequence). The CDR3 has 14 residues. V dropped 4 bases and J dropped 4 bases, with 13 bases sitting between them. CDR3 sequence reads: CASSSGSEGTEAFF. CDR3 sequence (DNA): TGTGCCAGCAGTTCCGGGAGCGAGGGCACTGAAGCTTTCTTT.

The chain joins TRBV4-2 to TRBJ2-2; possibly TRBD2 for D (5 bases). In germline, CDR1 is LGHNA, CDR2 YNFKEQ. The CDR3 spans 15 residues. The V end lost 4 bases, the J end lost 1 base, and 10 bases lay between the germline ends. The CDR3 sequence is CASSPRRGNTGELFF. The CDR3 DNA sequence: TGTGCCAGCAGCCCCCGACGGGGGAACACCGGGGAGCTGTTTTTT.

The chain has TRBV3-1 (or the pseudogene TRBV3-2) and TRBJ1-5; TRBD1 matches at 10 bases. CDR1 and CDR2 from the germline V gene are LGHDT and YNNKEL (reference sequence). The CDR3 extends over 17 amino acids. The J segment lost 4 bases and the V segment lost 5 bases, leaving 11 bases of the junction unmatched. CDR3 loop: CASSFLPPGQGNQPQHF. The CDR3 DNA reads TGTGCCAGCAGCTTCCTTCCTCCGGGACAGGGGAATCAGCCCCAGCATTTT.

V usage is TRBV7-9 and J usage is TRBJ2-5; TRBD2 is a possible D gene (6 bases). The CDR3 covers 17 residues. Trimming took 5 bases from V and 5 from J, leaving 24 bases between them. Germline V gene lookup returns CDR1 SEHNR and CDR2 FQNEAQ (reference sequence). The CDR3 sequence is CASSPWRLTTEGETQYF. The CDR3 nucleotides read TGTGCCAGCAGCCCATGGAGGTTGACTACGGAGGGTGAGACCCAGTACTTC.

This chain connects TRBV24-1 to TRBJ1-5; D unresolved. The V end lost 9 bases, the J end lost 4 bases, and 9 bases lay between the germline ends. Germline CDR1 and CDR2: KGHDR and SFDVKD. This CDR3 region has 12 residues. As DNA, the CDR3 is TGTGCCACCCCTGGAGGGAATCAGCCCCAGCATTTT. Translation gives CATPGGNQPQHF.

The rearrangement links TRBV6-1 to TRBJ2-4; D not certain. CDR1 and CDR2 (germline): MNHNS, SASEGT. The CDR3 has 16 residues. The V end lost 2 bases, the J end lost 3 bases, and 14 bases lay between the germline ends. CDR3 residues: CASSEWPLRGKNIQYF. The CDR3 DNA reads TGTGCCAGCAGTGAATGGCCCCTGCGAGGCAAAAACATTCAGTACTTC.

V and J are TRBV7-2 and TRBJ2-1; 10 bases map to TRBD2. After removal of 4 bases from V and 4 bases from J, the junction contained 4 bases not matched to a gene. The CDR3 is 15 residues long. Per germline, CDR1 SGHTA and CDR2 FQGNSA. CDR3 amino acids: CASSYSGGRYNEQFF. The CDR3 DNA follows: TGTGCCAGCAGCTATAGCGGGGGGCGGTACAATGAGCAGTTCTTC.

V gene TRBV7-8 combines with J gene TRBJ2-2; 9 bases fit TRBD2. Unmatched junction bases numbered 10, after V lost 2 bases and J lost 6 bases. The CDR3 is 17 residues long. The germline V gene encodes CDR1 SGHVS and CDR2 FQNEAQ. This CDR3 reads CASSLLGGGGPAGELFF. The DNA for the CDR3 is TGTGCCAGCAGCTTATTGGGCGGGGGGGGCCCGGCCGGGGAGCTGTTTTTT.

The CDR3 spells CASSRLAGGNSYNEQFF. The CDR3 bases are TGTGCCAGCTCACGGCTAGCGGGGGGGAACTCCTACAATGAGCAGTTCTTC. This chain connects TRBV18 to TRBJ2-1; 12 nucleotides align to TRBD2. Trimming cost V 4 bases and J 0 bases; bases outside gene matches: 4. Germline CDR1 reads KGHSH; CDR2 reads LQKENI. The CDR3 contains 17 residues. The full variable domain, completed using reference TRBV18 and TRBJ2-1, is NAGVMQNPRHLVRRRGQEARLRCSPMKGHSHVYWYRQLPEEGLKFMVYLQKENIIDESGMPKERFSAEFPKEGPSILRIQQVVRGDSAAYFCASSRLAGGNSYNEQFFGPGTRLTVL.